Following are 16 T cell receptor beta chains from one sample sequenced in a study of prognosis after radiotherapy for stage I lung cancer. It was by two-round multiplex PCR that TCR beta CDR3 was amplified from genomic DNA. The first PCR round targeted every TRBV and TRBJ gene with specific primers. TCRdb independently ran MiXCR on the multiplex PCR reads; one entry per CDR3 protein. The repertoire consists of about 18,000 distinct CDR3 sequences, with roughly 30% occurring once and the leading ten covering approximately 31%. The sequenced sample was PBMCs, obtained before or after stereotactic body radiation therapy (not recorded which). Receptor source: a donor aged 50 or older with non-small cell lung cancer.

This clonotype was observed many times. This may come from a read error, since a much larger clone is one base off. This likely comes from a read error, as the CDR3 has no conserved phenylalanine or tryptophan at its end. This chain connects TRBV7-2 to TRBJ2-1; 13 bases map to TRBD2. This CDR3 contains 18 residues. Germline CDR1 SGHTA, CDR2 FQGNSA. The trim removed 5 bases at V and 2 bases at J, leaving 9 bases unmatched. The CDR3 coding sequence is TGTGCCAGCAGCAAAGGGACTAGCGGGAATGGGGCCTACAATGAGCAGTTCCTC. Translated: CASSKGTSGNGAYNEQFL.

This clonotype has a count of ten or more. The gene calls are TRBV18 and TRBJ1-1; D unresolved. CDR1 is KGHSH and CDR2 is LQKENI in the germline V gene. CDR3 length equals 15 residues. The V end was cut by 3 bases, the J end by 0 bases, with 11 bases between. In DNA form, the CDR3 reads TGTGCCAGCTCACCCAGGTCGGTTTTGAACACTGAAGCTTTCTTT. It encodes CASSPRSVLNTEAFF.

This clonotype was picked up one time. A read error may explain this, as a much larger clone is one base away. CDR3 sequence: CASRTLGTDKLNTEAFF. In DNA form, the CDR3 reads TGTGCCAGCAGAACTCTAGGGACAGACAAACTGAACACTGAAGCTTTCTTT. The chain carries TRBV6-1 and TRBJ1-1; 7 bases are a match to TRBD1. The germline V gene has CDR1 MNHNS and CDR2 SASEGT. The ends lost 6 bases at V and 0 bases at J; junction bases unmatched: 13. This CDR3 has 17 amino acids.

In its sample, this clonotype ranks as medium-sized (0.01 to 0.1%). This chain links TRBV6-1 with TRBJ2-1; D is unresolved. The CDR3 is 11 residues long. From germline, CDR1 is MNHNS and CDR2 SASEGT. Trimming left V 6 bases short and J 11 bases short, with 11 bases between. CDR3 residues: CASSSTEKQFF. As DNA, the CDR3 is TGTGCCAGCAGCTCGACCGAAAAGCAGTTCTTC.

With regard to this clonotype: With only one base between it and a far larger clone, this is likely a read error. This chain connects TRBV20-1 to TRBJ2-5; D unresolved. This CDR3 contains 11 residues. Germline CDR1 is DFQATT and CDR2 is SNEGSKA (reference sequence). The CDR3 DNA reads as TGCAGTGCTTTGGATCGTAATGAGAAGTTCTTC. Translating gives CSALDRNEKFF.

This clonotype came up many times. The chain combines TRBV12-3 or TRBV12-4 with TRBJ2-1; 9 nucleotides match TRBD2. V was pared by 1 base and J by 11 bases, with 6 bases of the junction left unmatched. The CDR3 totals 14 residues. CDR3 amino acids: CASSLGSGLAKQFF. DNA of the CDR3: TGTGCCAGCAGTTTAGGCTCGGGACTAGCAAAGCAGTTCTTC.

Many counts were recorded for this clonotype. CDR3 DNA: TGTGCCAGCAGTAGGAACGGGAGGCGCACTGAAGCTTTCTTT. This sequence encodes CASSRNGRRTEAFF. V is TRBV28 and J is TRBJ1-1, with D unresolved. V was cut by 5 bases and J by 4 bases, with 14 bases left in between. Germline lookup yields CDR1 MDHEN and CDR2 SYDVKM. This CDR3 comprises 14 residues.

This clonotype was seen many times. The gene calls are TRBV19 and TRBJ1-1; weak D call: TRBD1 (5 bases). This CDR3 has 13 residues. The V gene lost 1 base and the J gene lost 6 bases, with 9 bases spanning the gap. Germline V lookup: CDR1 LNHDA, CDR2 SQIVND (reference sequence). In DNA, the CDR3 is TGTGCCAGTAGTATAGGTCGGGGCGCTGAAGCTTTCTTT. This codes for CASSIGRGAEAFF.

As for this clonotype: Given a much more abundant clone one base away, this may be a read error. The chain uses TRBV30 and TRBJ2-7; tentatively, D is TRBD1 or TRBD2 (7 bases each). There are 14 residues in the CDR3. Trimming left V 8 bases short and J 0 bases short, with 17 bases between. Germline assignment: CDR1 GTSNPN and CDR2 SVGIG (reference sequence). CDR3 loop: CAQSQGGGSYEQYF. The DNA of the CDR3 is TGTGCCCAAAGCCAGGGGGGGGGCTCCTACGAGCAGTACTTC.

This clonotype has ten or more counts. The gene calls are TRBV3-1 and TRBJ2-3; D is undetermined. CDR1 is LGHDT, CDR2 YNNKEL, per germline (reference sequence). The CDR3 sequence is 15 residues long. V lost 1 base, J lost 6 bases, and 14 bases lay in between. DNA of the CDR3: TGTGCCAGCAGCCAAGGATCGTTTAGCATGGATACGCAGTATTTT. Amino acid sequence: CASSQGSFSMDTQYF.

Turning to this clonotype: This likely came from a read error, as a far larger clone is one base away. The V gene is TRBV6-2 or TRBV6-3, the J gene TRBJ2-5, with TRBD1 matching over 8 bases. The CDR3 extends over 18 amino acids. Germline lookup yields CDR1 MNHEY and CDR2 SVGEGT. The trim removed 0 bases at V and 3 bases at J, leaving 12 bases unmatched. In DNA, the CDR3 is TGTGCCAGCAGTTACTCGAGGGGGTGGACAGGGCACAAAGAGACCCAGTACTTC. Translated, it gives CASSYSRGWTGHKETQYF.

This clonotype was observed many times. The CDR3 protein is CASSTRTTGAYGYTF. CDR3 bases: TGTGCCAGCAGTACCCGTACGACAGGGGCGTATGGCTACACCTTC. This chain joins TRBV28 and TRBJ1-2, with 8 bases fitting TRBD1. The CDR3 is made up of 15 amino acids. Unmatched junction bases numbered 10, after V lost 5 bases and J lost 5 bases. Germline V gene data show CDR1 as MDHEN and CDR2 as SYDVKM.

This clonotype was recorded many times. The genes are TRBV2 and TRBJ2-1; TRBD2 matches at 8 bases. The V gene's germline CDR1 is SNHLY and CDR2 FYNNEI. The CDR3 contains 14 residues. Germline trimming cut 2 bases from V and 10 bases from J; bases unmatched to any gene: 7. This CDR3 is CASSESVRGVEQFF. CDR3 in DNA: TGTGCCAGCAGTGAATCGGTGCGGGGGGTGGAGCAGTTCTTC.

This clonotype has a count of ten or more. The J gene is TRBJ2-2, the V gene TRBV5-4; TRBD1 is a possible D gene (6 bases). In germline, CDR1 is SGHNT, CDR2 YYREEE (reference sequence). V was shortened by 5 bases and J by 4 bases, with 18 bases between the two germline ends. The CDR3 is 16 amino acids. Here the CDR3 DNA reads TGTGCCAGCAGTCCCTCTGGAAGGGGGATCACCGGGGAGCTGTTTTTT. It specifies CASSPSGRGITGELFF.

As for this clonotype: A read error likely explains this, since a far larger clone differs by one base. The chain recombines TRBV6-1 with TRBJ2-7, with D uncertain. CDR3 size: 13 residues. Trimming cost V 5 bases and J 6 bases, with 14 bases left between them. CDR1 MNHNS and CDR2 SASEGT come from the germline V gene. The CDR3 loop reads CASSLILLLEQYF. For the CDR3, the DNA is TGTGCCAGCAGTTTAATTCTCCTACTCGAGCAGTACTTC.

Comments on this clonotype: The junction shows a germline mismatch at one end, possibly a read error. V gene TRBV20-1 combines with J gene TRBJ2-5; D unresolved. Germline V gene sequence: CDR1 DFQATT, CDR2 SNEGSKA (reference sequence). This CDR3 has 11 residues. In nucleotides, the CDR3 is TGCAGTGGAAAGGACCAAGAGATCCAGTACTTC. This codes for CSGKDQEIQYF.